The T cell receptor beta chain under discussion was sequenced for a study of blood T cell repertoires in COVID-19. As for the study in general: Sources were T cells, B-cell-depleted T cells, or PBMCs; the material itself was cDNA or gDNA.

Profiling relied on immunoSEQ multiplex PCR, and the TCRdb table lists in-frame clones only, not all of them. The data hold roughly 290,000 clones, with approximately 86% observed a single time. CDR1 and CDR2 from the germline V gene are PRHDT and FYEKMQ (reference sequence). This CDR3 is built from 15 residues. Trimming took off 3 bases at V and 1 base at J, with 7 bases between the two ends. The gene calls are TRBV13 and TRBJ1-6; D is undetermined. This TCR was sampled from a woman in her twenties or thirties who had recovered from COVID-19. Sample: peripheral blood. CDR3: CASSLGMSYNSPLHF. The CDR3 nucleotides read TGTGCCAGCAGCTTGGGCATGTCCTATAATTCACCCCTCCACTTT.